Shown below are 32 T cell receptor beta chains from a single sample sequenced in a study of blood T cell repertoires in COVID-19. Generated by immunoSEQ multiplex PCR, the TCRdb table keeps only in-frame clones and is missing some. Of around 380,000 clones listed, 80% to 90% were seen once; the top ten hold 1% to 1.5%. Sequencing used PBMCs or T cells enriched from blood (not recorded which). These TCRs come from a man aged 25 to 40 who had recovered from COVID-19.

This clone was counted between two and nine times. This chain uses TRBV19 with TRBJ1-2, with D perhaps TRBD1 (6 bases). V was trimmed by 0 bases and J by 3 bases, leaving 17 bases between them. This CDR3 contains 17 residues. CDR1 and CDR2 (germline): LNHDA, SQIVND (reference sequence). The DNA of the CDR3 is TGTGCCAGTAGTATAGATTACAGGGTGGCTGAGCACTATGGCTACACCTTC. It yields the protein CASSIDYRVAEHYGYTF.

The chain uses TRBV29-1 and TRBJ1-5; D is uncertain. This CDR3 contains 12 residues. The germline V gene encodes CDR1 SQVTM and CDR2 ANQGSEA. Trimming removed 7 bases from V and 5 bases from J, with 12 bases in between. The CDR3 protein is CSAVAGDQPQHF. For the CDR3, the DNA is TGCAGCGCAGTTGCGGGAGATCAGCCCCAGCATTTT.

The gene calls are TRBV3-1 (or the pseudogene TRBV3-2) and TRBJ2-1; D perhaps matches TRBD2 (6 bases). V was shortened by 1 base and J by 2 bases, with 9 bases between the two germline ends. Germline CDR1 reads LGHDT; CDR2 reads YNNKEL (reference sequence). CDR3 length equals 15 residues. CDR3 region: CASSQASVPYNEQFF. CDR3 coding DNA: TGTGCCAGCAGCCAAGCTAGCGTCCCCTACAATGAGCAGTTCTTC.

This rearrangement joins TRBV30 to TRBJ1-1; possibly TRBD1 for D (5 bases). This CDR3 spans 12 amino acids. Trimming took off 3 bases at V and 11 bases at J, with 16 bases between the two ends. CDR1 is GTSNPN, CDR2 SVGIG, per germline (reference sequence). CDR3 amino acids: CAWSVTGITAFF. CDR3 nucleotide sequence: TGTGCCTGGAGCGTAACAGGAATAACGGCTTTCTTT.

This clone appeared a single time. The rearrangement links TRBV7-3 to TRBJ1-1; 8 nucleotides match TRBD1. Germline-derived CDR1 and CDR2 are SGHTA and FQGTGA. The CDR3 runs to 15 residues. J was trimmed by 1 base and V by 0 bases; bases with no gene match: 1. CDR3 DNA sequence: TGTGCCAGCAGCTTAACGGGACAGGAGAACACTGAAGCTTTCTTT. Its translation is CASSLTGQENTEAFF. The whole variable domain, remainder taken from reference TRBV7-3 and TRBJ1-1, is GAGVSQTPSNKVTEKGKYVELRCDPISGHTALYWYRQSLGQGPEFLIYFQGTGAADDSGLPNDRFFAVRPEGSVSTLKIQRTERGDSAVYLCASSLTGQENTEAFFGQGTRLTVV.

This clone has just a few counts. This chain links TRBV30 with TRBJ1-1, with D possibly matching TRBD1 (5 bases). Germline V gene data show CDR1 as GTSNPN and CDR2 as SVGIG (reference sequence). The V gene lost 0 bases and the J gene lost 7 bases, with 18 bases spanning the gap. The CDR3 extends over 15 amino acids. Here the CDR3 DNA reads TGTGCCTGGAGTGTACGATTGACGACAGAGGATGAAGCTTTCTTT. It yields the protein CAWSVRLTTEDEAFF.

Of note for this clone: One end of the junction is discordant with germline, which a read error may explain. The CDR3 DNA follows: TGCAGCGTAGAAGGACAGGGAGCCTACGAGCAGTACTTC. The encoded protein is CSVEGQGAYEQYF. The rearrangement links TRBV29-1 to TRBJ2-7; 8 bases align to TRBD1. This CDR3 contains 13 residues. Germline V gene lookup returns CDR1 SQVTM and CDR2 ANQGSEA.

This CDR3 is CASSLGTGGDEQYF. The CDR3 DNA follows: TGCGCCAGCAGCCTGGGGACAGGGGGCGACGAGCAGTACTTC. The rearrangement joins TRBV5-1 to TRBJ2-7; 12 nucleotides line up with TRBD1. CDR1 SGHRS and CDR2 YFSETQ come from the germline V gene. V was clipped by 4 bases and J by 5 bases; unmatched bases: 4. This CDR3 contains 14 residues. The whole variable domain, filled in from reference TRBV5-1 and TRBJ2-7, reads KAGVTQTPRYLIKTRGQQVTLSCSPISGHRSVSWYQQTPGQGLQFLFEYFSETQRNKGNFPGRFSGRQFSNSRSEMNVSTLELGDSALYLCASSLGTGGDEQYFGPGTRLTVT.

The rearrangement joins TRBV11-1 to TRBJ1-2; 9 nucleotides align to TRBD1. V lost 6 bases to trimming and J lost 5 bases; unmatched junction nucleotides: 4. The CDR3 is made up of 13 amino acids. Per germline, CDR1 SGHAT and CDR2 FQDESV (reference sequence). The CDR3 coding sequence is TGTGCCAGCAGGCCCGGGACAGGGTATGGCTACACCTTC. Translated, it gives CASRPGTGYGYTF. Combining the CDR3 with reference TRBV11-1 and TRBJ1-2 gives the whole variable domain EAEVAQSPRYKITEKSQAVAFWCDPISGHATLYWYRQILGQGPELLVQFQDESVVDDSQLPKDRFSAERLKGVDSTLKIQPAELGDSAMYLCASRPGTGYGYTFGSGTRLTVV.

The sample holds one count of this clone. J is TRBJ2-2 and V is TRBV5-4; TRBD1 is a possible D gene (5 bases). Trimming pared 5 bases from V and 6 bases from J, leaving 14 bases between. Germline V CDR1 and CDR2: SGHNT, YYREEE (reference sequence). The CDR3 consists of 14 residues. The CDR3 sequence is CASRRQGGSGELFF. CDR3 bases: TGTGCCAGCAGAAGGCAGGGCGGATCCGGGGAGCTGTTTTTT.

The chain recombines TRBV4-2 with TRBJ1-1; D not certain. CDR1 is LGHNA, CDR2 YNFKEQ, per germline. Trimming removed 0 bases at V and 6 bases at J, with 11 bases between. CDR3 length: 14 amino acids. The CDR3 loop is CASSQDSGRPEAFF. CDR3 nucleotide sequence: TGTGCCAGCAGCCAAGATTCCGGGAGGCCTGAAGCTTTCTTT.

CDR3 region: CASTLRPSGVSPLHF. The CDR3 DNA reads as TGTGCCAGCACCCTAAGGCCCTCAGGGGTTTCACCCCTCCACTTT. The chain uses TRBV27 and TRBJ1-6; possible D gene TRBD1, 6 bases. The germline CDR1 and CDR2 sequences are MNHEY and SMNVEV (reference sequence). This CDR3 has 15 residues. V shed 7 bases and J shed 9 bases, with 19 bases lying between them.

The CDR3 is CAWSQGLAGYNEQFF. The CDR3 DNA follows: TGTGCCTGGAGCCAGGGACTAGCGGGGTACAATGAGCAGTTCTTC. This chain links TRBV30 with TRBJ2-1; 13 bases match TRBD2. In germline, CDR1 is GTSNPN, CDR2 SVGIG (reference sequence). The V gene end was trimmed by 3 bases and the J gene end by 4 bases; junction bases not matched to a gene: 3. This CDR3 spans 15 amino acids.

CDR3 sequence (DNA): TGCGCCAGCAGCCCCAGCCAGCGGGGGTACGAGCAGTACTTC. Its translation is CASSPSQRGYEQYF. The chain couples TRBV4-3 to TRBJ2-7, with TRBD2 matching over 8 bases. After removal of 4 bases from V and 4 bases from J, the junction contained 6 bases not matched to a gene. The germline V gene encodes CDR1 LGHNA and CDR2 YSLEER. The CDR3 covers 14 residues.

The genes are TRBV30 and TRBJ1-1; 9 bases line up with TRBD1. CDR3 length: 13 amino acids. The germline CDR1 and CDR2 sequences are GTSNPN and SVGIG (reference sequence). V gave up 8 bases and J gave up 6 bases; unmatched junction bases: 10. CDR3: CAASINRGPEAFF. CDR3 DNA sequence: TGTGCCGCATCCATAAACAGGGGGCCTGAAGCTTTCTTT. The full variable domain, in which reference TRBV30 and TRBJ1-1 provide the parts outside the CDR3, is SQTIHQWPATLVQPVGSPLSLECTVEGTSNPNLYWYRQAAGRGLQLLFYSVGIGQISSEVPQNLSASRPQDRQFILSSKKLLLSDSGFYLCAASINRGPEAFFGQGTRLTVV.

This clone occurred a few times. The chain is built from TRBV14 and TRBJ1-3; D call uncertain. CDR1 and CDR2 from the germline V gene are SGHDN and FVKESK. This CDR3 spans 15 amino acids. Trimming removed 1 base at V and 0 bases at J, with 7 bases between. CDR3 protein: CASSQGWASGNTIYF. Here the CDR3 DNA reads TGTGCCAGCAGCCAAGGTTGGGCCTCTGGAAACACCATATATTTT.

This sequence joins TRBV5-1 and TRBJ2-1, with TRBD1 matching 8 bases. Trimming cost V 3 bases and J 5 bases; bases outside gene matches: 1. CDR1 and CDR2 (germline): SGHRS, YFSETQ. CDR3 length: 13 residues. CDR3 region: CASSWTGNNEQFF. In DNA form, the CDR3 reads TGCGCCAGCAGCTGGACAGGGAACAATGAGCAGTTCTTC.

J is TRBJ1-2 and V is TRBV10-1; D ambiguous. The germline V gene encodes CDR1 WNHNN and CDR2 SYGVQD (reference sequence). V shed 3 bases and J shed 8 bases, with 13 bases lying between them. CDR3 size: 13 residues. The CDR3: CASSDHTAYGYTF. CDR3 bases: TGCGCCAGCAGTGACCACACAGCATACGGCTACACCTTC.

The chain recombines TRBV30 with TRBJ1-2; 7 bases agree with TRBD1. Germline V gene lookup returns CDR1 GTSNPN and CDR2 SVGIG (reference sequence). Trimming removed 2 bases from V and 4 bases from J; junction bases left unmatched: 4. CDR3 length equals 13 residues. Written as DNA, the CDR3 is TGTGCCTGGAGTTCACAGGGGATCTATGGCTACACCTTC. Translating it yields CAWSSQGIYGYTF.

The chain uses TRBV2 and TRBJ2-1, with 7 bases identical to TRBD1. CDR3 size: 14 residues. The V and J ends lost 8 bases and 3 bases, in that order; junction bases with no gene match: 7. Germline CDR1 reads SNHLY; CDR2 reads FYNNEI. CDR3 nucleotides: TGTGCCAGCGGGGACAGCACTTTCTACAATGAGCAGTTCTTC. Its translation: CASGDSTFYNEQFF. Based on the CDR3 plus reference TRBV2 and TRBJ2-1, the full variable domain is EPEVTQTPSHQVTQMGQEVILRCVPISNHLYFYWYRQILGQKVEFLVSFYNNEISEKSEIFDDQFSVERPDGSNFTLKIRSTKLEDSAMYFCASGDSTFYNEQFFGPGTRLTVL.

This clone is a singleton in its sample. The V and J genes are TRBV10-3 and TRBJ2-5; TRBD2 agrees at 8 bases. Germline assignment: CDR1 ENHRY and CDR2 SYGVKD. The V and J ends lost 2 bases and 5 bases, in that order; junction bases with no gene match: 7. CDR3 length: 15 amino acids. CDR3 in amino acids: CAISEGSGGRETQYF. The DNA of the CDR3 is TGTGCCATCAGTGAGGGAAGCGGGGGCAGGGAGACCCAGTACTTC.

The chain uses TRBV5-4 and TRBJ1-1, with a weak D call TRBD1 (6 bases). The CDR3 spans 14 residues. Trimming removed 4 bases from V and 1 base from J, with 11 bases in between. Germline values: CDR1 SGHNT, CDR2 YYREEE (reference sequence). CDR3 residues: CASSQPDRNTEAFF. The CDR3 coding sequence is TGTGCCAGCAGCCAACCGGACAGGAACACTGAAGCTTTCTTT.

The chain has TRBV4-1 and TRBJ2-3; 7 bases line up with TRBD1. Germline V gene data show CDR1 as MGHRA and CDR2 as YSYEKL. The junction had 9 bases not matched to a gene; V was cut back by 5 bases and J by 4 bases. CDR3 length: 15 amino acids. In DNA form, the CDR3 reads TGCGCCAGCAGCTCCTTAGACAGGGCTGCAGATACGCAGTATTTT. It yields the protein CASSSLDRAADTQYF.

For the CDR3, the DNA is TGTGCCAGCAGCGAGGAGGGGTTTCGGACGTACGCTGGCGAGCAGTACTTC. Translation: CASSEEGFRTYAGEQYF. V is TRBV5-6 and J is TRBJ2-7, with a tentative D call TRBD2 (6 bases). The CDR3 spans 17 residues. The germline CDR1 and CDR2 sequences are SGHDT and YYEEEE. The V gene lost 4 bases and the J gene lost 6 bases, with 26 bases spanning the gap.

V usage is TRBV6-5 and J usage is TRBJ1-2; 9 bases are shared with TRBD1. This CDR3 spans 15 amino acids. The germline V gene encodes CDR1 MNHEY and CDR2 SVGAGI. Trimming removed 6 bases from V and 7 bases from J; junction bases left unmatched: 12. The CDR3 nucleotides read TGTGCCAGCAGAGTTACCGGGGGACAGGGAGGTGGCTACACCTTC. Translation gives CASRVTGGQGGGYTF.

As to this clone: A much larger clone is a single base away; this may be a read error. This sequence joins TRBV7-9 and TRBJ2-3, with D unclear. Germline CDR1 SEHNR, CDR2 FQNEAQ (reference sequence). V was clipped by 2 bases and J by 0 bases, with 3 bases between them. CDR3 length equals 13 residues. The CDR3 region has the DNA TGTGCCAGCAGCTTATCGAGCACAGATACGCAGTATTTT. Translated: CASSLSSTDTQYF.

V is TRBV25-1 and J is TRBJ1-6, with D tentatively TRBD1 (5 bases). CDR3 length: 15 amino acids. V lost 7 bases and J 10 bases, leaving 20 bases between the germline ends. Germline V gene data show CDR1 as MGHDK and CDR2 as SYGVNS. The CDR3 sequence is CASTPGLLSGSPLHF. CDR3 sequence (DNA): TGTGCCAGCACCCCGGGACTTCTGAGCGGATCACCCCTCCACTTT.

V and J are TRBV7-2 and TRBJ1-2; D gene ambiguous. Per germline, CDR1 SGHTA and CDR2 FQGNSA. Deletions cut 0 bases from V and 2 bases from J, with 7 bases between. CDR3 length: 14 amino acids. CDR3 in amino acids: CASSLAAENYGYTF. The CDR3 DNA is TGTGCCAGCAGCTTAGCGGCGGAGAACTATGGCTACACCTTC. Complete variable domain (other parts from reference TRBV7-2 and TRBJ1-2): GAGVSQSPSNKVTEKGKDVELRCDPISGHTALYWYRQSLGQGLEFLIYFQGNSAPDKSGLPSDRFSAERTGGSVSTLTIQRTQQEDSAVYLCASSLAAENYGYTFGSGTRLTVV.

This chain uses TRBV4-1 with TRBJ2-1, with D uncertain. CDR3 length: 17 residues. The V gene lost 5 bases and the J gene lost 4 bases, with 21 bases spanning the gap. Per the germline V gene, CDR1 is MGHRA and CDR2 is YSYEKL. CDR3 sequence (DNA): TGCGCCAGCAGCTCGGCCAGGATTTTAGACCAATACAATGAGCAGTTCTTC. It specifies CASSSARILDQYNEQFF.

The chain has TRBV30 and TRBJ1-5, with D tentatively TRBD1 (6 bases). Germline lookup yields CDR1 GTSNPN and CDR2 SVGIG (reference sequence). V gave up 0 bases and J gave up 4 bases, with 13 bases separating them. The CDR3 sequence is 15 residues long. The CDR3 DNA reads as TGTGCCTGGAGTGTACCAGGGGTTTCTAATCAGCCCCAGCATTTT. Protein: CAWSVPGVSNQPQHF.

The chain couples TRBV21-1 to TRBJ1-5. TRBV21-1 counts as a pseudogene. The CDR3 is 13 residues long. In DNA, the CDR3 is TGTGCCAGCAACCCCCCGGGTTCATGCCCCCAGCATTTT. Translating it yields CASNPPGSCPQHF.

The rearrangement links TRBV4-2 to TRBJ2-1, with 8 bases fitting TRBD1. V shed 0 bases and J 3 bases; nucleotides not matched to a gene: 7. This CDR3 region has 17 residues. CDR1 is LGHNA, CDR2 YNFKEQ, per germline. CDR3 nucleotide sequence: TGTGCCAGCAGCCAAGATCCGGGACAGGTTATCTACAATGAGCAGTTCTTC. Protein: CASSQDPGQVIYNEQFF.